Listed below are T cell receptor beta chains from one sample, sequenced in a study of cytomegalovirus exposure and HLA in healthy donors. Profiling relied on immunoSEQ multiplex PCR, and the TCRdb table lists in-frame clones only, not all of them. The sample has around 170,000 clones, over 75% seen once. Sequences were obtained from PBMCs. Every receptor here comes from a man aged 45 to 65 in good health and CMV-seropositive. Each CDR3 is given with its conserved first and last residue. D genes are given only for firm matches. Where a row states a size, it is once, few, many or the class of an expanded clone; other rows omit it.

v_call	clone_size	j_call	d_call	cdr3_nt	cdr3_aa
TRBV2	.	TRBJ1-1	.	TGTGCCAGCAGGCTACAGGGAATGAACACTGAAGCTTTCTTT	CASRLQGMNTEAFF
TRBV19	.	TRBJ1-2	.	TGTGCCAGTAACCGGGACACTGTTAACTATGGCTACACCTTC	CASNRDTVNYGYTF
TRBV4-1	few	TRBJ1-3	.	TGCGCCAGCAGCCAAGGTCCAGGGAAATCCGGAAACACCATATATTTT	CASSQGPGKSGNTIYF
TRBV28	.	TRBJ1-1	.	TGTGCCAGCAGTTGGGGGGAGGGGACTGAAGCTTTCTTT	CASSWGEGTEAFF
TRBV6-6	.	TRBJ2-3	TRBD2	TGTGCCAGCAGACCCAGACGGGGGGGTGGCGCAGATACGCAGTATTTT	CASRPRRGGGADTQYF
TRBV28	.	TRBJ1-2	.	TGTGCCAGCAGTTTAGGAGGGATCGGCTACACCTTC	CASSLGGIGYTF
TRBV6-5	.	TRBJ2-7	TRBD1	TGTGCCAGCACTAAAGGGGGCGGGTCAGTCTACGAGCAGTACTTC	CASTKGGGSVYEQYF
TRBV6-5	.	TRBJ1-1	.	TGTGCCATACAGAACACTGAAGCTTTCTTT	CAIQNTEAFF
TRBV6-1	.	TRBJ2-3	TRBD2	TGTGCCAGCAGTGCCCTCCTTACTAGCGGGAGTCAAACAGATACGCAGTATTTT	CASSALLTSGSQTDTQYF
TRBV7-2	once	TRBJ2-1	TRBD1	TGTGCCAGCACCTTTGGGACAGGGGGCTACAATGAGCAGTTCTTC	CASTFGTGGYNEQFF
TRBV4-2	.	TRBJ2-7	.	TGTGCCAGCAGCCAAGTTGTCCTGAGCTCCGAGCAGTACTTC	CASSQVVLSSEQYF
TRBV19	.	TRBJ2-5	TRBD2	TGTGCCAGTAGCGGGGGGGCAGCGGGGACCTCGCAAGAGACCCAGTACTTC	CASSGGAAGTSQETQYF
TRBV4-1	once	TRBJ2-1	TRBD2	TGCGCCAGCAGCATAGCGGGGGGGTTCTCCTACAATGAGCAGTTCTTC	CASSIAGGFSYNEQFF
TRBV20-1	few	TRBJ2-7	.	TGCAGTGCTGCAGTTTCCTACGAGCAGTACTTC	CSAAVSYEQYF
TRBV30	.	TRBJ1-2	.	TGTGCCTGGAGTCCCGGACAGGGCTACACCTTC	CAWSPGQGYTF
TRBV5-6	.	TRBJ2-7	.	TGTGCCAGCAGCTTGGGAGGTAGATCCCCCGGCGAGCAGTACTTC	CASSLGGRSPGEQYF
TRBV19	.	TRBJ2-7	.	TGTGCCAGTAATCCTCGGGTTGGAGGCTCCTACGAGCAGTACTTC	CASNPRVGGSYEQYF
TRBV15	few	TRBJ1-3	TRBD1	TGTGCCACCAGCAGAGATTTAGTGGGGGACAGGGGGTCTGGAAACACCATATATTTT	CATSRDLVGDRGSGNTIYF
TRBV19	few	TRBJ1-2	TRBD1	TGTGCCAGTAGCGGACAGGGGGTTAGGGGCTACACCTTC	CASSGQGVRGYTF
TRBV11-3	.	TRBJ1-2	TRBD1	TGTGCCAGCAGCTACCCGGGACAGGGGGTCTATGGCTACACCTTC	CASSYPGQGVYGYTF
TRBV5-1	.	TRBJ1-1	.	TGCGCCAGCAGCTCCCAACGGACAGCTCGAAACACTGAAGCTTTCTTT	CASSSQRTARNTEAFF
TRBV2	.	TRBJ1-3	.	TGTGCCAGCAGTGTAACAGGGTCTGGAAACACCATATATTTT	CASSVTGSGNTIYF
TRBV5-1	.	TRBJ2-3	TRBD2	TGCGCCAGCAGACCCGTAGCGGGAGTACACCTTCTCACAGATACGCAGTATTTT	CASRPVAGVHLLTDTQYF
TRBV5-6	.	TRBJ2-5	TRBD2	TGTGCCAGCAGCCAACCTCAAATGGGACTAGCGGAAGAGACCCAGTACTTC	CASSQPQMGLAEETQYF
TRBV28	.	TRBJ1-1	.	TGTGCCAGCAGTTCCCAGGCCGGGGAAACTGAAGCTTTCTTT	CASSSQAGETEAFF
TRBV28	.	TRBJ2-3	.	TGTGCCAGCAGCCTACCTCGGGCGGGATTGCCCTCTAGCACAGATACGCAGTATTTT	CASSLPRAGLPSSTDTQYF
TRBV6-6	.	TRBJ1-3	.	TGTGCCAGCGGCCCCCGGGTCCACTCTGGAAACACCATATATTTT	CASGPRVHSGNTIYF
TRBV4-2	.	TRBJ2-2	.	TGTGCCAGCAGCCAACAGGCCGGCGGGGAGCTGTTTTTT	CASSQQAGGELFF
TRBV2	.	TRBJ1-4	TRBD1	TGTGCCAGCAGGGGACAGCTAAATGAAAAACTGTTTTTT	CASRGQLNEKLFF
TRBV27	.	TRBJ1-4	.	TGTGCCAGCAGATTTCTGGGGGCCGGTGAAAAACTGTTTTTT	CASRFLGAGEKLFF
TRBV9	.	TRBJ2-3	TRBD2	TGTGCCAGCAGCGTAGGAGCGGGAGGGCCCTCAGATACGCAGTATTTT	CASSVGAGGPSDTQYF
TRBV2	once	TRBJ2-2	TRBD2	TGTGCCAGCAGTGAAGCGGGAGGACTAGCGGGCTCCACCGGGGAGCTGTTTTTT	CASSEAGGLAGSTGELFF
TRBV13	.	TRBJ2-7	.	TGTGCCAGCAGCTCCCTCTGGCGGTCCTACGAGCAGTACTTC	CASSSLWRSYEQYF
TRBV6-5	few	TRBJ2-2	.	TGTGCCAGCAGTTATTGGGGCCCTAACACCGGGGAGCTGTTTTTT	CASSYWGPNTGELFF
TRBV18	.	TRBJ2-2	.	TGTGCCAGCTCACCTCTCCAGGAAACCGGGGAGCTGTTTTTT	CASSPLQETGELFF
TRBV6-5	.	TRBJ2-2	.	TGTGCCAGCAGTTACTCGTTACAGATCACCGGGGAGCTGTTTTTT	CASSYSLQITGELFF
TRBV5-1	.	TRBJ1-4	.	TGCGCCAGCAGCTTGGCCGGGTCAGTTAATGAAAAACTGTTTTTT	CASSLAGSVNEKLFF
TRBV11-2	.	TRBJ2-7	.	TGTGCCAGCAGCTTAAATGGGGCGGGGGAGCAGTACTTC	CASSLNGAGEQYF
TRBV28	once	TRBJ2-5	.	TGTGCCAGCAGTTTGGGGGGACCCCAAGAGACCCAGTACTTC	CASSLGGPQETQYF
TRBV2	.	TRBJ2-3	.	TGTGCCAGCAGTGAAACGACTCTCACAGATACGCAGTATTTT	CASSETTLTDTQYF
TRBV10-3	.	TRBJ2-7	.	TGTGCCATCGGATTAAAGGAGGACGGCGAGCAGTACTTC	CAIGLKEDGEQYF
TRBV4-2	.	TRBJ2-7	TRBD2	TGTGCCAGCAGGGGCCTAGCGGGAGTCAACGAGCAGTACTTC	CASRGLAGVNEQYF
TRBV9	.	TRBJ2-7	TRBD2	TGTGCCAGCAGCGTAGCTACGGGAGCGGGAGGGACGTCCGAGCAGTACTTC	CASSVATGAGGTSEQYF
TRBV6-6	once	TRBJ2-3	.	TGTGCCAGCAGTACTGATGAAGATACGCAGTATTTT	CASSTDEDTQYF
TRBV30	.	TRBJ2-7	TRBD1	TGTGCCTGGCAGGACAGGTCCGAGCAGTACTTC	CAWQDRSEQYF
TRBV5-1	.	TRBJ2-5	TRBD2	TGCGCCAGCAGCCGATTCTCTAGCGGGGCTCAAGAGACCCAGTACTTC	CASSRFSSGAQETQYF
TRBV5-1	.	TRBJ2-1	.	TGCGCCAGCAGCTTCGAGGGTTATGAGCAGTTCTTC	CASSFEGYEQFF
TRBV6-6	.	TRBJ2-1	TRBD1	TGTGCCAGCGCGGGACAGGGAAAAAGATACAATGAGCAGTTCTTC	CASAGQGKRYNEQFF
TRBV2	.	TRBJ1-2	TRBD1	TGTGCCAGCAGTGAAAATTGGGGACAGGGGGGCTATGGCTACACCTTC	CASSENWGQGGYGYTF
TRBV7-6	.	TRBJ2-1	TRBD2	TGTGCCAGCAGCTTAGGCCTTAGCGGGGGCCCCTACAATGAGCAGTTCTTC	CASSLGLSGGPYNEQFF
TRBV6-5	once	TRBJ2-5	.	TGTGCCAGCAGTACAACAGGGTCTTTGGCCAGAGACCAGTACTTC	CASSTTGSLARDQYF
TRBV6-5	.	TRBJ2-3	.	TGTGCCAGCAGTTACCGGGCTCGGGAGACGCAGTATTTT	CASSYRARETQYF
TRBV28	.	TRBJ1-4	TRBD1	TGTGCCAGCAGACAGGACAGGGTTTCGGGTGAAAAACTGTTTTTT	CASRQDRVSGEKLFF
TRBV9	.	TRBJ2-1	TRBD2	TGTGCCAGCAGCGTAGCTACGGGGGGCGGGAGGACGAATGAGCAGTTCTTC	CASSVATGGGRTNEQFF
TRBV28	.	TRBJ2-7	.	TGTGCCAGCAGTTTATTCCAGGGATCGGGCTACGAGCAGTACTTC	CASSLFQGSGYEQYF
TRBV2	.	TRBJ2-7	.	TGTGCCAGCAGGCGCGCCAGGGACTACGAGCAGTACTTC	CASRRARDYEQYF
TRBV28	.	TRBJ1-2	.	TGTGCCAGCAGTTTTTTAGGGGGGGCGGTTGGCTACACCTTC	CASSFLGGAVGYTF